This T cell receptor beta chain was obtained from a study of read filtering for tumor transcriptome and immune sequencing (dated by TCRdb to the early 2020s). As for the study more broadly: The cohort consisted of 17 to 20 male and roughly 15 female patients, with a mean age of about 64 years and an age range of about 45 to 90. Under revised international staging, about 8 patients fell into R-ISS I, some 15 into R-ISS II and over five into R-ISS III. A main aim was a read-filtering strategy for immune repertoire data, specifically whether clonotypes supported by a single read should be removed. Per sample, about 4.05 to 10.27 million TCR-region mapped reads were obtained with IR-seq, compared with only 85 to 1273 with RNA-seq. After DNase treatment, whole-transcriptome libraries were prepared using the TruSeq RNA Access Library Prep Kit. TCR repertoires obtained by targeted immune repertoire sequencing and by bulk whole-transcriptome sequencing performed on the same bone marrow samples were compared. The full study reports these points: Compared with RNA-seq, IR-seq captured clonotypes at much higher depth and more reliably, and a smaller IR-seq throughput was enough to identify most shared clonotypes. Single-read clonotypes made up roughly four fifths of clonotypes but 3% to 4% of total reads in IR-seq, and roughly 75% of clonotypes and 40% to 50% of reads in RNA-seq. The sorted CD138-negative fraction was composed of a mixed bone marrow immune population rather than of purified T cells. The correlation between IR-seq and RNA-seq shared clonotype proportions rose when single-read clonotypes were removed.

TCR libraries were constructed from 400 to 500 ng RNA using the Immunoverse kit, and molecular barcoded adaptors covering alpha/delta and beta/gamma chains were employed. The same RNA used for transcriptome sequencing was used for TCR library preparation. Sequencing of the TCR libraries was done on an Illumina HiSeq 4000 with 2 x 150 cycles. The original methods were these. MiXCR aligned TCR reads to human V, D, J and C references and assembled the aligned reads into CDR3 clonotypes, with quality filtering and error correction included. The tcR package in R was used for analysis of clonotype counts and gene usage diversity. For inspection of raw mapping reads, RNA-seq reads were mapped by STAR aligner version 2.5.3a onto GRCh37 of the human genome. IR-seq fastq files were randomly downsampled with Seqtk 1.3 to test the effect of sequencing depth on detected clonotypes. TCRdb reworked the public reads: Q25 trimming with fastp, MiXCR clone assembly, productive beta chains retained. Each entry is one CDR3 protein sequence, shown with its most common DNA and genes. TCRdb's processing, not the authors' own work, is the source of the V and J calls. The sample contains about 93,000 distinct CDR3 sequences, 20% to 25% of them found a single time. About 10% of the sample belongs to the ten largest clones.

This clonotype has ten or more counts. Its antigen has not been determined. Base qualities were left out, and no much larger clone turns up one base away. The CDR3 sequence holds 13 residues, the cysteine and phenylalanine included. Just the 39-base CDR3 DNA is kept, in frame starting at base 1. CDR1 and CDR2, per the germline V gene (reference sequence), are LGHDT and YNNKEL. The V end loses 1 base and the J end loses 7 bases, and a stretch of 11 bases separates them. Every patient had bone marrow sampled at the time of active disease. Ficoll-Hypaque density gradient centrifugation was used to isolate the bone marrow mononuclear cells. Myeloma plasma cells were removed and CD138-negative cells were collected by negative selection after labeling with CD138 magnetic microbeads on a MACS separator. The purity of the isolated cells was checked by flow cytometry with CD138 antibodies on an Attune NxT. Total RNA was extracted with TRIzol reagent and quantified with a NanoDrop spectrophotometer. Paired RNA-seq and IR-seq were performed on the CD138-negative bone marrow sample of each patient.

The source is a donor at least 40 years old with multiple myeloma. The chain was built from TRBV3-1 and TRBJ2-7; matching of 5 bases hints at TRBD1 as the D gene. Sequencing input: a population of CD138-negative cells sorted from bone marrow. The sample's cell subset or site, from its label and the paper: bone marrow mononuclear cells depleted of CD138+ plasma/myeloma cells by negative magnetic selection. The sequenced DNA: TGTGCCAGCAGCCAAGGGCTCGGACAAGAGCAGTACTTC. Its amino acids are CASSQGLGQEQYF.